What follows are 4 T cell receptor beta chains derived from one specimen sequenced in a study of cytomegalovirus exposure and HLA in healthy donors. The data were produced by immunoSEQ multiplex PCR, yet TCRdb's version contains in-frame clones alone and is incomplete. The sample comprises 70,000 or so clones, around 94% of which are singletons, and roughly 1.6% rests with the top ten. Sequenced sample: PBMCs. These receptors were collected from a man aged 18 to 35 in good health and CMV-seropositive.

The rearrangement links TRBV11-2 to TRBJ2-5, with TRBD1 matching over 7 bases. Per the germline V gene, CDR1 is SGHAT and CDR2 is FQNNGV. The length of the CDR3 is 18 residues. The trim removed 1 base at V and 2 bases at J, leaving 13 bases unmatched. This CDR3 is CASSLALFGTATQETQYF. The CDR3 bases are TGTGCCAGCAGCTTAGCCCTATTCGGGACAGCGACGCAAGAGACCCAGTACTTC.

This chain uses TRBV9 with TRBJ2-7; 10 bases are a match to TRBD1. The trim removed 4 bases at V and 2 bases at J, leaving 9 bases unmatched. The germline CDR1 and CDR2 sequences are SGDLS and YYNGEE. CDR3 length equals 16 residues. CDR3 amino acids: CASSTNGQGGTYEQYF. The CDR3 region has the DNA TGTGCCAGCAGCACTAACGGACAGGGGGGAACCTACGAGCAGTACTTC.

In DNA, the CDR3 is TGCGCCAGCAGCCCCACCGCGGGGAATCAGCCCCAGCATTTT. It specifies CASSPTAGNQPQHF. The chain carries TRBV5-1 and TRBJ1-5, with unresolved D. The germline CDR1 and CDR2 sequences are SGHRS and YFSETQ. The V end was cut by 4 bases, the J end by 4 bases, with 12 bases between. This CDR3 is built from 14 residues.

The chain couples TRBV27 to TRBJ2-3, with TRBD2 matching 7 bases. The ends lost 6 bases at V and 2 bases at J; junction bases unmatched: 8. This CDR3 region has 15 residues. Per germline, CDR1 MNHEY and CDR2 SMNVEV (reference sequence). CDR3 bases: TGTGCCAGCAGGACTAGCTACGACCTCACAGATACGCAGTATTTT. This encodes CASRTSYDLTDTQYF.